This TCR beta chain was profiled in a study of low-dose radiotherapy and immunotherapy resistance in tumors. Across the whole study: Members of Cohort 1 were treated with 0.5 Gy per fraction every 2 weeks. The prescribed total PTV dose was 6.5 Gy. Once cycle 1 day 1 began, patients took oral aspirin 300 mg daily for four cycles.

This clonotype was found many times. Germline-derived CDR1 and CDR2 are SGHRS and YFSETQ. Between the trimmed V and J ends, which lost 0 bases and 4 bases, there was a span of 8 bases. The CDR3 length is 13 residues. First-strand cDNA relied on TRAV- and TRBV-specific primers spanning alpha and beta chains. TCR amplification ran approximately 22 PCR cycles using constant-region and V-primer adapter primers. TCRdb re-called the reads with MiXCR, one entry per CDR3 protein. The data show some 85,000 distinct CDR3 sequences, with under 20% seen just once and roughly 6% held by the top ten. Time point reported: before trial treatment. As their treatment, donors received nivolumab, ipilimumab, aspirin, low-dose cyclophosphamide and low-dose radiotherapy.

Sequencing was performed on PBMCs, taken before treatment. The TCR sequence derives from a male donor with prostate cancer. The chain employs TRBV5-1 and TRBJ2-7; D is unresolved. In DNA form, the CDR3 reads TGCGCCAGCAGCTTGGTTTCCCGGTACGAGCAGTACTTC. Its protein is CASSLVSRYEQYF.